This TCR beta chain was sequenced in a study of blood T cell repertoires in COVID-19. Libraries were prepared by immunoSEQ multiplex PCR; TCRdb keeps only in-frame clonotypes and omits some of them. Here the sample spans around 200,000 clones, 86% being singletons. The sequence was obtained from a woman in her thirties or forties with acute COVID-19. The sequencing sample was made of PBMCs or T cells enriched from blood (not recorded which).

The CDR3 DNA sequence: TGCGCCAGCAGCTTGGACCTATACAGGGGGAGCGAGACCCAGTACTTC. It translates to CASSLDLYRGSETQYF. The gene calls are TRBV5-1 and TRBJ2-5; 8 nucleotides align to TRBD1. Germline V gene sequence: CDR1 SGHRS, CDR2 YFSETQ. The CDR3 covers 16 residues. Losses at the gene ends were 0 bases for V and 5 bases for J; bases not matched to a gene: 9.